One sample yielded the 23 T cell receptor beta chains listed below, sequenced in a study of cytomegalovirus exposure and HLA in healthy donors. PCR primers comprised 60 Vbeta and 13 Jbeta primers. Sequenced by immunoSEQ multiplex PCR; TCRdb stores in-frame clones only, minus some. The sample has roughly 130,000 clones, 70% to 80% seen once. Material for sequencing was PBMCs. The receptors were gathered from a woman between 45 and 65 years old in good health and CMV-seronegative.

Only one count was recorded for this clone. The rearrangement joins TRBV5-4 to TRBJ1-3; D uncertain. Germline V CDR1 and CDR2: SGHNT, YYREEE (reference sequence). The length of the CDR3 is 12 residues. Trimming removed 4 bases from V and 8 bases from J, with 10 bases in between. CDR3 sequence reads: CASSGNTDTIYF. The CDR3 DNA is TGTGCCAGCAGCGGTAATACGGACACCATATATTTT.

The rearrangement joins TRBV7-3 to TRBJ2-1; D is uncertain. Germline V gene lookup returns CDR1 SGHTA and CDR2 FQGTGA. The CDR3 sequence is 13 residues long. Between the trimmed V and J ends, which lost 2 bases and 3 bases, there was a span of 5 bases. Here the CDR3 reads CASSLSLYNEQFF. CDR3 DNA sequence: TGTGCCAGCAGCTTATCACTCTACAATGAGCAGTTCTTC.

This clone has a single count. CDR3 residues: CASSSRDRANPNYGYTF. CDR3 coding DNA: TGTGCCAGTAGTAGCCGGGACAGGGCGAACCCAAACTATGGCTACACCTTC. J is TRBJ1-2 and V is TRBV19; 9 bases fit TRBD1. The CDR3 is made up of 17 amino acids. Germline V gives CDR1 LNHDA, CDR2 SQIVND (reference sequence). With V trimmed by 4 bases and J by 2 bases, 11 bases remained unmatched. Supplemented by reference TRBV19 and TRBJ1-2, the full variable domain reads DGGITQSPKYLFRKEGQNVTLSCEQNLNHDAMYWYRQDPGQGLRLIYYSQIVNDFQKGDIAEGYSVSREKKESFPLTVTSAQKNPTAFYLCASSSRDRANPNYGYTFGSGTRLTVV.

The rearrangement uses TRBV19 and TRBJ2-1, with 8 nucleotides matching TRBD2. V lost 7 bases to trimming and J lost 15 bases; unmatched junction nucleotides: 8. Germline V lookup: CDR1 LNHDA, CDR2 SQIVND (reference sequence). The CDR3 is made up of 11 amino acids. CDR3 in amino acids: CASTIAGRAFF. The CDR3 coding sequence is TGTGCCAGTACAATAGCGGGGAGGGCGTTCTTC.

The chain carries TRBV5-1 and TRBJ1-1, with TRBD1 as a possible D gene (6 bases). The CDR3 sequence is 15 residues long. Germline V CDR1 and CDR2: SGHRS, YFSETQ. Trimming shortened V by 0 bases and J by 0 bases, and 9 bases separated the two germline ends. The CDR3 nucleotides read TGCGCCAGCAGCTTGGATGGACAGTTGAACACTGAAGCTTTCTTT. Translating it yields CASSLDGQLNTEAFF. Using reference TRBV5-1 and TRBJ1-1 for the parts outside the CDR3, the full variable domain is KAGVTQTPRYLIKTRGQQVTLSCSPISGHRSVSWYQQTPGQGLQFLFEYFSETQRNKGNFPGRFSGRQFSNSRSEMNVSTLELGDSALYLCASSLDGQLNTEAFFGQGTRLTVV.

The V and J genes are TRBV28 and TRBJ2-1; weak D call: TRBD1 (5 bases). V was clipped by 7 bases and J by 4 bases, with 8 bases between them. The CDR3 contains 12 residues. Germline CDR1 and CDR2: MDHEN and SYDVKM. CDR3 sequence (DNA): TGTGCCAGCAAGGCAGGGTACAATGAGCAGTTCTTC. Amino acid sequence: CASKAGYNEQFF.

This chain links TRBV6-1 with TRBJ2-5; D perhaps matches TRBD2 (5 bases). This CDR3 is 15 amino acids long. Germline CDR1 is MNHNS and CDR2 is SASEGT. Trimming took off 2 bases at V and 1 base at J, with 11 bases between the two ends. The DNA for the CDR3 is TGTGCCAGCAGTGAAACGTCGGGGTTCCAAGAGACCCAGTACTTC. It translates to CASSETSGFQETQYF.

The chain couples TRBV30 to TRBJ2-2; tentative D call: TRBD1 (6 bases). The length of the CDR3 is 15 residues. Trimming cost V 0 bases and J 5 bases, with 13 bases left between them. The germline V gene encodes CDR1 GTSNPN and CDR2 SVGIG (reference sequence). The CDR3 here is CAWSVRTAITGELFF. The CDR3 bases are TGTGCCTGGAGTGTAAGGACAGCTATTACCGGGGAGCTGTTTTTT.

The J gene is TRBJ2-1, the V gene TRBV5-1; TRBD1 agrees at 8 bases. V gave up 4 bases and J gave up 9 bases; unmatched junction bases: 6. Germline CDR1 SGHRS, CDR2 YFSETQ. The CDR3 totals 13 residues. CDR3 sequence: CASSTDRVGEQFF. CDR3 nucleotide sequence: TGCGCCAGCAGCACGGACAGGGTTGGTGAGCAGTTCTTC.

This chain's CDR3 is CASSLLRSSGNTIYF. In DNA, the CDR3 is TGTGCCAGCAGCTTACTCAGGTCCTCTGGAAACACCATATATTTT. This rearrangement joins TRBV7-9 to TRBJ1-3, with D unclear. V shed 2 bases and J shed 0 bases, with 8 bases lying between them. In germline, CDR1 is SEHNR, CDR2 FQNEAQ (reference sequence). The CDR3 is 15 amino acids.

The chain carries TRBV11-2 and TRBJ2-1; 7 bases are shared with TRBD2. The length of the CDR3 is 18 residues. V was clipped by 1 base and J by 0 bases; unmatched bases: 9. The germline CDR1 and CDR2 sequences are SGHAT and FQNNGV. CDR3 residues: CASSLVGDYPSSYNEQFF. CDR3 bases: TGTGCCAGCAGCTTAGTAGGGGACTATCCGAGCTCCTACAATGAGCAGTTCTTC. Full variable domain (remainder filled in from reference TRBV11-2 and TRBJ2-1): EAGVAQSPRYKIIEKRQSVAFWCNPISGHATLYWYQQILGQGPKLLIQFQNNGVVDDSQLPKDRFSAERLKGVDSTLKIQPAKLEDSAVYLCASSLVGDYPSSYNEQFFGPGTRLTVL.

This chain joins TRBV7-9 and TRBJ2-7, with 7 bases that match TRBD2. The V gene end was trimmed by 5 bases and the J gene end by 6 bases; junction bases not matched to a gene: 7. There are 13 residues in the CDR3. The germline CDR1 and CDR2 sequences are SEHNR and FQNEAQ (reference sequence). The CDR3 sequence: CASSPRGEGEQYV. The DNA for the CDR3 is TGTGCCAGCAGCCCCCGGGGGGAGGGCGAGCAGTACGTC.

Only one count was recorded for this clone. The gene calls are TRBV28 and TRBJ1-5; 7 bases match TRBD1. The CDR3 extends over 14 amino acids. V trimming: 6 bases; J trimming: 6 bases; junction bases outside the gene matches: 8. From germline, CDR1 is MDHEN and CDR2 SYDVKM. CDR3 amino acids: CASSFQGGRQPQHF. The DNA of the CDR3 is TGTGCCAGCAGCTTCCAGGGGGGCCGTCAGCCCCAGCATTTT. Full variable domain (missing parts from reference TRBV28 and TRBJ1-5): DVKVTQSSRYLVKRTGEKVFLECVQDMDHENMFWYRQDPGLGLRLIYFSYDVKMKEKGDIPEGYSVSREKKERFSLILESASTNQTSMYLCASSFQGGRQPQHFGDGTRLSIL.

V is TRBV5-1 and J is TRBJ2-2; D is uncertain. Trimming removed 0 bases from V and 4 bases from J, with 13 bases in between. The CDR3 has 16 amino acids. The germline gives CDR1 SGHRS, CDR2 YFSETQ. The CDR3 protein is CASSLARLPSTGELFF. CDR3 DNA: TGCGCCAGCAGCTTGGCTAGACTCCCGAGCACCGGGGAGCTGTTTTTT.

The J gene is TRBJ1-5, the V gene TRBV11-2, with 9 bases identical to TRBD1. The CDR3 consists of 16 residues. J was trimmed by 5 bases and V by 0 bases; bases with no gene match: 5. Germline V gene sequence: CDR1 SGHAT, CDR2 FQNNGV. The CDR3 region has the DNA TGTGCCAGCAGCTTAGACGGGACAGGGATTTATCAGCCCCAGCATTTT. Encoded protein: CASSLDGTGIYQPQHF. The full variable domain, completed using reference TRBV11-2 and TRBJ1-5, is EAGVAQSPRYKIIEKRQSVAFWCNPISGHATLYWYQQILGQGPKLLIQFQNNGVVDDSQLPKDRFSAERLKGVDSTLKIQPAKLEDSAVYLCASSLDGTGIYQPQHFGDGTRLSIL.

This chain links TRBV19 with TRBJ1-2; D call uncertain. The CDR3 has 14 amino acids. In germline, CDR1 is LNHDA, CDR2 SQIVND (reference sequence). V gave up 7 bases and J gave up 2 bases, with 14 bases separating them. In DNA, the CDR3 is TGTGCCAGTAATACACAACAGCAGAACTATGGCTACACCTTC. Its protein is CASNTQQQNYGYTF.

The gene calls are TRBV28 and TRBJ1-4; D is possibly TRBD1 (5 bases). The CDR3 runs to 16 residues. Trimming took 5 bases from V and 3 from J, leaving 16 bases between them. The germline V gene has CDR1 MDHEN and CDR2 SYDVKM. Here the CDR3 DNA reads TGTGCCAGCAGTCCGGGGGGGGGATGGGCTAATGAAAAACTGTTTTTT. Translated, it gives CASSPGGGWANEKLFF.

The chain couples TRBV7-8 to TRBJ2-7, with D possibly being TRBD1 (9 bases). V shed 5 bases and J shed 4 bases, with 27 bases lying between them. The CDR3 extends over 18 amino acids. The germline V gene encodes CDR1 SGHVS and CDR2 FQNEAQ. CDR3 region: CASSPRPTGGDREYEQYF. DNA of the CDR3: TGTGCCAGCAGCCCGAGGCCCACCGGGGGGGACAGGGAATACGAGCAGTACTTC.

V and J are TRBV4-1 and TRBJ1-1; D remains ambiguous. The CDR3 length is 17 residues. Trimming stripped 0 bases from V and 1 base from J, with 15 bases between. Per germline, CDR1 MGHRA and CDR2 YSYEKL. The CDR3 loop is CASSQEQPSIPNTEAFF. In DNA, the CDR3 is TGCGCCAGCAGCCAAGAACAGCCTTCGATACCGAACACTGAAGCTTTCTTT.

The rearrangement links TRBV7-9 to TRBJ1-5; D is undetermined. V lost 2 bases to trimming and J lost 3 bases, with 5 bases between them. This CDR3 has 13 residues. The germline V gene has CDR1 SEHNR and CDR2 FQNEAQ (reference sequence). The CDR3 region has the DNA TGTGCCAGCAGCTTAACAGTCAATCAGCCCCAGCATTTT. It is translated as CASSLTVNQPQHF.

The chain has TRBV2 and TRBJ2-3; 8 nucleotides match TRBD2. Germline CDR1 SNHLY, CDR2 FYNNEI. With V trimmed by 6 bases and J by 2 bases, 7 bases remained unmatched. The CDR3 covers 15 residues. The CDR3 DNA reads TGTGCCAGCAGCCACCGGGGGGGCCCCACAGATACGCAGTATTTT. It yields the protein CASSHRGGPTDTQYF.

The chain links TRBV7-3 to TRBJ2-3; 11 bases map to TRBD2. The junction had 2 bases not matched to a gene; V was cut back by 5 bases and J by 4 bases. This CDR3 has 14 amino acids. Germline V CDR1 and CDR2: SGHTA, FQGTGA. As DNA, the CDR3 is TGTGCCAGCAGCCGTAGCGGGAGGGCAGATACGCAGTATTTT. It is translated as CASSRSGRADTQYF.

This clone came up a few times. The chain recombines TRBV27 with TRBJ2-7, with D perhaps TRBD2 (6 bases). The CDR3 totals 15 residues. The V and J ends lost 2 bases and 7 bases respectively, with 18 bases between them. The V gene's germline CDR1 is MNHEY and CDR2 SMNVEV (reference sequence). The CDR3 is CASSLQKGWGGEQYF. As DNA, the CDR3 is TGTGCCAGCAGTTTACAAAAAGGTTGGGGAGGTGAGCAGTACTTC.